Shown below are 7 T cell receptor beta chains from a single sample sequenced in a study of human T cells and chemical hapten exposure. In TCRdb, the RACE reads were re-called with MiXCR into one record per CDR3 protein. The sample includes 74,000 or so distinct CDR3 sequences, 12% of them seen just once. Time point of the sample: patch test 1, 2 weeks after DPC sensitization. As for treatment: therapeutic diphenylcyclopropenone sensitization with weekly scalp DPC. The sequenced sample was whole blood, obtained in connection with sensitization to the hapten diphenylcyclopropenone (DPC). These receptor sequences come from a woman aged 55 to 70 with alopecia areata. Some clones in this sample may be carry-over from other donors' samples.

This clonotype was counted only a few times. The chain recombines TRBV18 with TRBJ1-3; 11 positions agree with TRBD1. Germline CDR1 KGHSH, CDR2 LQKENI. The CDR3 runs to 14 residues. V trimming: 7 bases; J trimming: 3 bases; junction bases outside the gene matches: 2. DNA of the CDR3: TGTGCCAGCTGGACAGGGGGCTTTGGAAACACCATATATTTT. Encoded protein: CASWTGGFGNTIYF.

The chain couples TRBV7-2 to TRBJ2-5, with D unclear. CDR3 length: 14 residues. Per germline, CDR1 SGHTA and CDR2 FQGNSA. Trimming pared 1 base from V and 4 bases from J, leaving 10 bases between. CDR3 residues: CASSLVLIRETQYF. The CDR3 DNA follows: TGTGCCAGCAGCTTAGTTCTGATTCGAGAGACCCAGTACTTC. The full variable domain, completed using reference TRBV7-2 and TRBJ2-5, is GAGVSQSPSNKVTEKGKDVELRCDPISGHTALYWYRQSLGQGLEFLIYFQGNSAPDKSGLPSDRFSAERTGGSVSTLTIQRTQQEDSAVYLCASSLVLIRETQYFGPGTRLLVL.

This clonotype appeared many times. This chain links TRBV6-4 with TRBJ1-1; D gene unclear. The CDR3 is made up of 15 amino acids. Trimming shortened V by 6 bases and J by 1 base, and 15 bases separated the two germline ends. The V gene's germline CDR1 is MRHNA and CDR2 SNTAGT. The CDR3 reads CASSPTGWGNTEAFF. DNA for the CDR3: TGTGCCAGCAGCCCCACGGGTTGGGGGAACACTGAAGCTTTCTTT.

The sample holds many counts of this clonotype. V usage is TRBV29-1 and J usage is TRBJ1-1, with D tentatively TRBD1 (5 bases). Germline V gene lookup returns CDR1 SQVTM and CDR2 ANQGSEA. The CDR3 has 14 residues. V was pared by 5 bases and J by 6 bases, with 19 bases between. CDR3 loop: CSVSGGYSGAEAFF. In DNA, the CDR3 is TGCAGCGTTAGCGGGGGTTACTCTGGCGCTGAAGCTTTCTTT.

The chain couples TRBV29-1 to TRBJ1-1, with D perhaps matching TRBD1 (6 bases). The CDR3 contains 11 residues. Germline CDR1 reads SQVTM; CDR2 reads ANQGSEA. Trimming stripped 3 bases from V and 5 bases from J, with 7 bases between. The CDR3 DNA sequence: TGCAGCGTTGACAGGGGTACTGAAGCTTTCTTT. Translated, it gives CSVDRGTEAFF.

This clonotype was observed a handful of times. The genes are TRBV2 and TRBJ1-5, with D unresolved. Germline values: CDR1 SNHLY, CDR2 FYNNEI. Trimming shortened V by 3 bases and J by 7 bases, and 13 bases separated the two germline ends. CDR3 length: 14 amino acids. CDR3 nucleotides: TGTGCCAGCAGTGAGGACGGCCCCCGGCAGCCCCAGCATTTT. Encoded protein: CASSEDGPRQPQHF. The complete variable domain, with remaining parts taken from reference TRBV2 and TRBJ1-5, reads EPEVTQTPSHQVTQMGQEVILRCVPISNHLYFYWYRQILGQKVEFLVSFYNNEISEKSEIFDDQFSVERPDGSNFTLKIRSTKLEDSAMYFCASSEDGPRQPQHFGDGTRLSIL.

In its sample, this clonotype was seen a few times. This rearrangement joins TRBV7-2 to TRBJ1-2, with D maybe TRBD1 (5 bases). The CDR3 covers 13 residues. Germline V gene sequence: CDR1 SGHTA, CDR2 FQGNSA. V was shortened by 3 bases and J by 4 bases, with 9 bases between the two germline ends. Written as DNA, the CDR3 is TGTGCCAGCAGCTTTACAGGCTCCTATGGCTACACCTTC. This codes for CASSFTGSYGYTF.